These 2 T cell receptor beta chains share one sample of origin, sequenced in a study of blood T cell repertoires in COVID-19. The protocol was immunoSEQ multiplex PCR, while the TCRdb copy is restricted to in-frame clones and leaves out a portion. The sample carries over 250,000 clones, roughly four fifths recorded once. Specimen: peripheral blood. These receptors all stem from a woman aged 45-65 years who had recovered from COVID-19.

V gene TRBV29-1 combines with J gene TRBJ2-3; 7 nucleotides agree with TRBD1. The germline V gene encodes CDR1 SQVTM and CDR2 ANQGSEA. Trimming cost V 7 bases and J 1 base; bases outside gene matches: 2. This CDR3 is 12 amino acids long. The CDR3 loop reads CSADRGTDTQYF. In DNA form, the CDR3 reads TGCAGCGCAGACAGGGGCACAGATACGCAGTATTTT.

This chain links TRBV20-1 with TRBJ2-7, with D perhaps TRBD2 (6 bases). Trimming cost V 6 bases and J 9 bases, with 15 bases left between them. The V gene's germline CDR1 is DFQATT and CDR2 SNEGSKA (reference sequence). This CDR3 has 11 amino acids. CDR3 amino acids: CSAPKSGVQYF. The DNA of the CDR3 is TGCAGTGCCCCTAAGTCGGGGGTGCAGTACTTC.